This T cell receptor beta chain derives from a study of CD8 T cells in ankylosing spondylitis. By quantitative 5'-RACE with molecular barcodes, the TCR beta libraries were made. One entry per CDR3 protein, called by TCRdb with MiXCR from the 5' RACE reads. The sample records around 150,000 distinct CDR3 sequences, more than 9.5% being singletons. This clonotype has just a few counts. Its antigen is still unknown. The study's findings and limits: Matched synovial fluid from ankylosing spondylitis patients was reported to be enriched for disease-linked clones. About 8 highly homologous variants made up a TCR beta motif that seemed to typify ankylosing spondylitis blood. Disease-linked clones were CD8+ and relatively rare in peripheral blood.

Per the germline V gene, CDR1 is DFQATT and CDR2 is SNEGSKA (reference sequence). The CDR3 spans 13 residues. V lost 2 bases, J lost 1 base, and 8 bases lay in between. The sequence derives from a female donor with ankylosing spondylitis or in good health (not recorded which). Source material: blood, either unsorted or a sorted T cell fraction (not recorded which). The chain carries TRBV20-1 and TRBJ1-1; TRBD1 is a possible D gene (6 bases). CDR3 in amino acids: CSARQGKNTEAFF. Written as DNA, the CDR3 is TGCAGTGCTAGACAGGGGAAGAACACTGAAGCTTTCTTT.